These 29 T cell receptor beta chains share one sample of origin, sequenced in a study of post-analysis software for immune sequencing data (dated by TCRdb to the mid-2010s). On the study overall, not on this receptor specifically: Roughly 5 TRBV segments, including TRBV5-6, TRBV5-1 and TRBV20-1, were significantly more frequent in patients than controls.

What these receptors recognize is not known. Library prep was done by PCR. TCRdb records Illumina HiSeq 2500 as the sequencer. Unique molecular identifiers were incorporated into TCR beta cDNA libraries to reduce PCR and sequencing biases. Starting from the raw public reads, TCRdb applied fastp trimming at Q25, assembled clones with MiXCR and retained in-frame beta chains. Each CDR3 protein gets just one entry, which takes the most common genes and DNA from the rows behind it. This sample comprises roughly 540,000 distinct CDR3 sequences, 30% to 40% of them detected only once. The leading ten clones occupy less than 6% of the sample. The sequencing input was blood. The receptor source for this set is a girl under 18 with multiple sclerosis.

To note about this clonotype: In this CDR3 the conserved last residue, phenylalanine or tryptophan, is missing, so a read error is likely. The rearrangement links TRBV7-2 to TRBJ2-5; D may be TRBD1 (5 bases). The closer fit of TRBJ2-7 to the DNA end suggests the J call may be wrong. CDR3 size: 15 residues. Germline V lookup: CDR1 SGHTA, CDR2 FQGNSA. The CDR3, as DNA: TGTGCCAGCAGCCCCAGGGTGGCTGGGTCCTACGAGCAGTACTCC. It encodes CASSPRVAGSYEQYS.

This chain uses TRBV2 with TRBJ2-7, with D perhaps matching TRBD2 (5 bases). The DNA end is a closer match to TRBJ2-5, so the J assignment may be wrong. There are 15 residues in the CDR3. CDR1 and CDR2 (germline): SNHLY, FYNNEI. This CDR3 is CASSPPRTRGETQYF. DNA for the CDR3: TGTGCCAGCAGTCCTCCACGTACTAGAGGGGAGACCCAGTACTTC.

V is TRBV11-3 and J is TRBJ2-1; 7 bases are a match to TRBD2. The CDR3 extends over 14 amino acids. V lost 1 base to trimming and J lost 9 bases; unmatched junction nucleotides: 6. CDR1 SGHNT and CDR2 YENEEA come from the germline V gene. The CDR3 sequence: CASSLGERGIEQFF. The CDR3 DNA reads TGTGCCAGCAGCTTAGGTGAGCGGGGAATTGAGCAGTTCTTC.

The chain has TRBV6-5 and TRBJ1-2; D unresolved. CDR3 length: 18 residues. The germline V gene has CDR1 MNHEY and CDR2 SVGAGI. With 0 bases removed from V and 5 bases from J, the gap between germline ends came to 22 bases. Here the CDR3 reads CASSYSMGGVAFHYGYTF. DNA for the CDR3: TGTGCCAGCAGTTACTCCATGGGTGGGGTCGCATTCCATTATGGCTACACCTTC.

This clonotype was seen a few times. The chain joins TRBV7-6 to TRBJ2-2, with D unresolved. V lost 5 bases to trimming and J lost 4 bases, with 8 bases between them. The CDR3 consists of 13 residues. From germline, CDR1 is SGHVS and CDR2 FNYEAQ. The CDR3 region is CASSQTTTGELFF. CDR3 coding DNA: TGTGCCAGCAGCCAAACTACCACCGGGGAGCTGTTTTTT.

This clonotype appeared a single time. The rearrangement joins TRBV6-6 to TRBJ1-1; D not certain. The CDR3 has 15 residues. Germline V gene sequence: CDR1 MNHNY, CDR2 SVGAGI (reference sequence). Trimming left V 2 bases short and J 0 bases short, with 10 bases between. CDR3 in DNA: TGTGCCAGCAGTTACAGGGCGAAGCTGAACACTGAAGCTTTCTTT. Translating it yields CASSYRAKLNTEAFF.

CDR3 bases: TGCAGCGTGGGGACGGTGGCCACCGGGGAGCTGTTTTTT. Protein: CSVGTVATGELFF. The gene calls are TRBV29-1 and TRBJ2-2; perhaps D is TRBD1 or TRBD2 (5 bases each). CDR1 SQVTM and CDR2 ANQGSEA come from the germline V gene. The CDR3 length is 13 residues. Trimming left V 6 bases short and J 4 bases short, with 12 bases between.

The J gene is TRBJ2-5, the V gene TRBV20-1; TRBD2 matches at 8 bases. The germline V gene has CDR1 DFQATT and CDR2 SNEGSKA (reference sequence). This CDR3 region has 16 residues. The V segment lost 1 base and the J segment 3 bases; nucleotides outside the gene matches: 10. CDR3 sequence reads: CSARGSGTHWEETQYF. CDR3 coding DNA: TGCAGTGCTAGAGGTAGCGGGACCCATTGGGAAGAGACCCAGTACTTC.

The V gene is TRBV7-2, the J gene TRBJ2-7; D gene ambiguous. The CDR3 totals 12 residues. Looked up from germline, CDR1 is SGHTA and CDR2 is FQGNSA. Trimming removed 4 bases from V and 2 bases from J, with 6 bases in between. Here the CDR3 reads CASSSQAYEQYF. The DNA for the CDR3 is TGTGCCAGCAGCTCACAAGCCTACGAGCAGTACTTC.

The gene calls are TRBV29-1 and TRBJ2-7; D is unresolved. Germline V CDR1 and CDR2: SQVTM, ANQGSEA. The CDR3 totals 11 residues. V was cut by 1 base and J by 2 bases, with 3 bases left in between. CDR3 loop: CSVEGTYEQYF. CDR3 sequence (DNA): TGCAGCGTTGAAGGGACCTACGAGCAGTACTTC.

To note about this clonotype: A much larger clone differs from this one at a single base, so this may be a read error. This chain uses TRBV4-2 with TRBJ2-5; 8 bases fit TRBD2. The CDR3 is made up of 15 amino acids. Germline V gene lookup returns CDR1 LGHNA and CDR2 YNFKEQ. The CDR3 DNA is TGTGCCGGCAGCCAGGAGAGCGGGGGTAAAGAGACCCAGTACTTC. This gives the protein CAGSQESGGKETQYF.

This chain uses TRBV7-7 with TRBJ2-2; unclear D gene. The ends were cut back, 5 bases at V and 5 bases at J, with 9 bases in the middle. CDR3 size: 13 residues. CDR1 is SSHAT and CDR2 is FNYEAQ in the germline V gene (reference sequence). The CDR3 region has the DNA TGTGCCAGCAGCCTTCTCCTGACCGGGGAGCTGTTTTTT. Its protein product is CASSLLLTGELFF.

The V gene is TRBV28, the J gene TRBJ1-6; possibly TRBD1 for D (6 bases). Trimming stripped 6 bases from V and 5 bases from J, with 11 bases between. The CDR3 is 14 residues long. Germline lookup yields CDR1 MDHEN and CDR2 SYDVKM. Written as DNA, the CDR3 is TGTGCCAGCAGGACAGGAAGGAATAATTCACCCCTCCACTTT. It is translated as CASRTGRNNSPLHF.

The CDR3 DNA sequence: TGTGCCAGCAGCCAAGGTCCCAGATCCTACGAGCAGTACTTC. This encodes CASSQGPRSYEQYF. The chain joins TRBV3-1 to TRBJ2-7; D uncertain. V was shortened by 1 base and J by 1 base, with 8 bases between the two germline ends. This CDR3 comprises 14 residues. Germline V lookup: CDR1 LGHDT, CDR2 YNNKEL (reference sequence).

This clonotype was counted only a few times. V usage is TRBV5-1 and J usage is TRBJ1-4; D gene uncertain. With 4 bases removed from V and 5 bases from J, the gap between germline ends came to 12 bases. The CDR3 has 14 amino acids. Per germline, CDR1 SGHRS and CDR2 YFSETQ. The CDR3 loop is CASSPAQRNEKLFF. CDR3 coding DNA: TGCGCCAGCAGCCCCGCGCAGAGGAATGAAAAACTGTTTTTT.

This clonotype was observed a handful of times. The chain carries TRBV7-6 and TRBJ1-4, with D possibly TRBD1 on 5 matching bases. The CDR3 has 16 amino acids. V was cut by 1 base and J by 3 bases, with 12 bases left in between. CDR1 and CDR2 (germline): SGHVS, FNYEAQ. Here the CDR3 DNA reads TGTGCCAGCAGCTTAGGTGGGGCGCGCGCTAATGAAAAACTGTTTTTT. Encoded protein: CASSLGGARANEKLFF.

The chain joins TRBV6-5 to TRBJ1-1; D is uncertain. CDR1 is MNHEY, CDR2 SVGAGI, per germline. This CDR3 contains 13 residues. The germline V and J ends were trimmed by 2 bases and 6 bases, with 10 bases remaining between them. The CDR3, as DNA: TGTGCCAGCAGTTACACGCGTGGCGCTGAAGCTTTCTTT. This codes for CASSYTRGAEAFF.

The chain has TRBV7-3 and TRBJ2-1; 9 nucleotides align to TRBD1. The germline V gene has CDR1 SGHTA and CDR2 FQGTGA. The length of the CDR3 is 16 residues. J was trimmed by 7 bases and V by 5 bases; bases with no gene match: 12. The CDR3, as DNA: TGTGCCAGCAGCGCAATACTATCGACAGGGGGGAATGAGCAGTTCTTC. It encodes CASSAILSTGGNEQFF.

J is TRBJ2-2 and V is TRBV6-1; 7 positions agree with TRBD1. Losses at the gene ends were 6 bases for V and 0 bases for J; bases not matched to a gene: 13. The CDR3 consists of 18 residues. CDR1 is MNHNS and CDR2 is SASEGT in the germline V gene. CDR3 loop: CASSRSWAGGANTGELFF. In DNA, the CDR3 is TGTGCCAGCAGCCGCTCATGGGCAGGGGGTGCGAACACCGGGGAGCTGTTTTTT.

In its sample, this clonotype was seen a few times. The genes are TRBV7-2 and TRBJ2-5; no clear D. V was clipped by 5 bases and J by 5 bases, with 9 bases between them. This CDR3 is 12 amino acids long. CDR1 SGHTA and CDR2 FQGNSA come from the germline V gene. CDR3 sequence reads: CASSAVRETQYF. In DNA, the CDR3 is TGTGCCAGCAGCGCTGTTAGGGAGACCCAGTACTTC.

The CDR3 sequence is CSAHTVGASTDTQYF. CDR3 DNA: TGCAGTGCTCACACGGTCGGGGCTAGCACAGATACGCAGTATTTT. The V call is TRBV20-1, the J call TRBJ2-3, with D possibly being TRBD1 or TRBD2 (5 bases each). The CDR3 is 15 residues long. Germline V gene data show CDR1 as DFQATT and CDR2 as SNEGSKA (reference sequence). V was trimmed by 5 bases and J by 0 bases, leaving 15 bases between them.

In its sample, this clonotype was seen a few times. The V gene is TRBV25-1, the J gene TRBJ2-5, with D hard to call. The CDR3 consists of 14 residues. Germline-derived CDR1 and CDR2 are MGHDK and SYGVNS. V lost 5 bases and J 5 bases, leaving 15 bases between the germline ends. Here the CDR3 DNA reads TGTGCCAGCAGTTGGTTAACCGGGCCGGAGACCCAGTACTTC. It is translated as CASSWLTGPETQYF.

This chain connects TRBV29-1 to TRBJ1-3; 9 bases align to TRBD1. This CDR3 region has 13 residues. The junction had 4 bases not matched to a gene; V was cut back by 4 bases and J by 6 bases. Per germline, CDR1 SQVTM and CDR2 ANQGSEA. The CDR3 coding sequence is TGCAGCGTTGCGGGACAGGGAGCAAACACCATATATTTT. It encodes CSVAGQGANTIYF.

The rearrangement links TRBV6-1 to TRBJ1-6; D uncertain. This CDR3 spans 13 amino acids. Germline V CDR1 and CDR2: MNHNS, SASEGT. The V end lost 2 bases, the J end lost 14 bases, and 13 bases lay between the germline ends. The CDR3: CASSESDGRTLHF. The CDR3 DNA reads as TGTGCCAGCAGTGAATCAGACGGTCGTACCCTCCACTTT.

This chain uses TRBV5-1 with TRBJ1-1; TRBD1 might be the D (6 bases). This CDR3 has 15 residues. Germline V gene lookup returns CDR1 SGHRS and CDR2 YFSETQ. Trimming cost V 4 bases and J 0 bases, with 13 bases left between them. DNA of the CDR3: TGCGCCAGCAGCGATTTTCAGGGGATGAACACTGAAGCTTTCTTT. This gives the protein CASSDFQGMNTEAFF.

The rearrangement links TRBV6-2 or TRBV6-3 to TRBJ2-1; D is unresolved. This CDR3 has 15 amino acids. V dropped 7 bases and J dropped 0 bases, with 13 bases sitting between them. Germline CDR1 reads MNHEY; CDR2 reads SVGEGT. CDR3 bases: TGTGCCAGCACTGGGATGGTCGGCTCCTACAATGAGCAGTTCTTC. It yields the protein CASTGMVGSYNEQFF.

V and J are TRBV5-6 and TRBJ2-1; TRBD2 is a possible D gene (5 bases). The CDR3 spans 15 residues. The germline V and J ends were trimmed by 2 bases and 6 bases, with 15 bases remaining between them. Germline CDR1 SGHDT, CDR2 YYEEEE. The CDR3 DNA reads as TGTGCCAGCAGCTTATTGCAGGTGGCGGGCAATGAGCAGTTCTTC. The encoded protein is CASSLLQVAGNEQFF.

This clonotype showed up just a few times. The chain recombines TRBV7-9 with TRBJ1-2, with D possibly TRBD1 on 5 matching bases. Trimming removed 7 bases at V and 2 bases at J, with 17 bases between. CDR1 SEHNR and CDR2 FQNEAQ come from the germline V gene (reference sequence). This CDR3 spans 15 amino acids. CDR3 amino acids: CASIPFERGNYGYTF. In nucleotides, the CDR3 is TGTGCCAGCATCCCTTTTGAGCGGGGGAACTATGGCTACACCTTC.

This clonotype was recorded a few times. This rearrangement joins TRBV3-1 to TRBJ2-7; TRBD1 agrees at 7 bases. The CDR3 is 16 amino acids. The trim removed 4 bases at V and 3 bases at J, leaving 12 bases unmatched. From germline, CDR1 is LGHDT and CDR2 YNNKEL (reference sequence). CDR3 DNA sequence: TGTGCCAGCAGCCCCCAAAGGAGACAGGGCGTCTACGAGCAGTACTTC. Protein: CASSPQRRQGVYEQYF.